The 4 T cell receptor beta chains given below trace back to one sample, sequenced in a study of cytomegalovirus exposure and HLA in healthy donors. Primers included in the PCR were 60 Vbeta and 13 Jbeta primers. Some clones are missing from TCRdb's copy, which holds only in-frame ones; the method was immunoSEQ multiplex PCR. The sample has some 150,000 clones, approximately 85% seen once. The sequenced sample was PBMCs. All receptors derive from a young woman in good health and CMV-seronegative.

The chain links TRBV19 to TRBJ1-5; 9 nucleotides align to TRBD1. The germline V gene encodes CDR1 LNHDA and CDR2 SQIVND (reference sequence). J was trimmed by 4 bases and V by 7 bases; bases with no gene match: 8. The CDR3 consists of 15 residues. The CDR3 bases are TGTGCCAGTAACCTGGACAGGGGTAAGAATCAGCCCCAGCATTTT. Encoded protein: CASNLDRGKNQPQHF.

The chain carries TRBV5-4 and TRBJ1-5, with TRBD1 identical over 8 bases. This CDR3 contains 17 residues. V shed 7 bases and J 0 bases; nucleotides not matched to a gene: 12. Germline-derived CDR1 and CDR2 are SGHNT and YYREEE (reference sequence). The CDR3 region is CASRLSRGQDSNQPQHF. The CDR3 DNA reads as TGTGCCAGCCGACTATCCCGGGGACAGGATAGCAATCAGCCCCAGCATTTT.

This chain links TRBV28 with TRBJ1-4; D is uncertain. The ends were cut back, 4 bases at V and 8 bases at J, with 11 bases in the middle. CDR1 and CDR2 from the germline V gene are MDHEN and SYDVKM. This CDR3 has 13 residues. The CDR3 nucleotides read TGTGCCAGCAGTTCGACCGGGATCGAAAAACTGTTTTTT. Translation gives CASSSTGIEKLFF.

The CDR3 bases are TGCGCCAGCAGCCAAGAGCCTAGCGGGGGGGCCCGGGAGCAGTTCTTC. Protein: CASSQEPSGGAREQFF. This chain uses TRBV4-3 with TRBJ2-1; 12 positions agree with TRBD2. The CDR3 is 16 amino acids. Trimming cost V 0 bases and J 10 bases; bases outside gene matches: 7. Looked up from germline, CDR1 is LGHNA and CDR2 is YSLEER.